The entry below gives a single T cell receptor (beta chain) sequence along with its context. What it binds is unknown. This specimen comes from a study of T-cell reconstitution after alpha-beta-depleted transplantation in children. Whole-study findings and limits: Several hundred graft clones that had expanded were reportedly the source of alpha-beta T cells about two months after transplant. After one year, T-cell counts and TCRbeta diversity mostly came from new T cells. There were some patients whose high TCRbeta diversity at day 60 came from surviving recipient T cells and thymic progenitors.

Library preparation (for TCRbeta) was performed with unique molecular identifiers. Each CDR3 protein gets one entry after TCRdb re-called the PCR reads with MiXCR. The sample gives under 850,000 distinct CDR3 sequences, 13% of which show up once; 0.75% to 0.85% is in the top ten. Between the trimmed V and J ends, which lost 2 bases and 4 bases, there was a span of 7 bases. In germline, CDR1 is DFQATT, CDR2 SNEGSKA (reference sequence). This CDR3 contains 12 residues. This clonotype originated in a girl under 10 years old with congenital amegakaryocytic thrombocytopenia, due to receive a stem cell transplant. The sample was PBMCs, taken before TCRalphabeta/CD19-depleted stem cell transplant. The chain joins TRBV20-1 to TRBJ2-3; D is unclear. Here the CDR3 DNA reads TGCAGTGCTAGACTAAAACCAGATACGCAGTATTTT. Its translation: CSARLKPDTQYF.